This TCR beta chain was identified during a study of blood T cell repertoires in COVID-19. In Seattle, patients joined the study during active infection and were tracked longitudinally. Generated by immunoSEQ multiplex PCR, the TCRdb table keeps only in-frame clones and is missing some. The repertoire holds around 270,000 clones, with around nine tenths as singletons. The TCR was taken from a woman in her sixties with COVID-19, enrolled during active disease. Sequenced: peripheral blood.

This CDR3 is CASSVGPRGRGSPLHF. The CDR3 DNA is TGTGCCAGCAGCGTAGGACCCAGGGGAAGGGGTTCACCCCTCCACTTT. V is TRBV9 and J is TRBJ1-6; tentative D call: TRBD1 (6 bases). The CDR3 totals 16 residues. Germline-derived CDR1 and CDR2 are SGDLS and YYNGEE. Trimming pared 0 bases from V and 9 bases from J, leaving 16 bases between. The complete variable domain, with remaining parts taken from reference TRBV9 and TRBJ1-6, reads DSGVTQTPKHLITATGQRVTLRCSPRSGDLSVYWYQQSLDQGLQFLIQYYNGEERAKGNILERFSAQQFPDLHSELNLSSLELGDSALYFCASSVGPRGRGSPLHFGNGTRLTVT.